Following are 7 T cell receptor beta chains from one sample sequenced in a study of cytomegalovirus exposure and HLA in healthy donors. The study ran its PCR with 60 Vbeta and 13 Jbeta primers. Profiled with immunoSEQ multiplex PCR; TCRdb holds only in-frame clones, not every one. The sample carries around 94,000 clones, roughly 60% recorded once. Sequenced input: PBMCs. Receptors were obtained from a human donor in good health.

The chain combines TRBV7-8 with TRBJ2-7; D may be TRBD2 (6 bases). The CDR3 sequence is 17 residues long. Germline-derived CDR1 and CDR2 are SGHVS and FQNEAQ. The V gene lost 4 bases and the J gene lost 0 bases, with 19 bases spanning the gap. CDR3 nucleotide sequence: TGTGCCAGCAGCTCATTCACGGGACTCCGGCCCTCCTACGAGCAGTACTTC. Translation: CASSSFTGLRPSYEQYF. The whole variable domain, remainder taken from reference TRBV7-8 and TRBJ2-7, is GAGVSQSPRYKVAKRGQDVALRCDPISGHVSLFWYQQALGQGPEFLTYFQNEAQLDKSGLPSDRFFAERPEGSVSTLKIQRTQQEDSAVYLCASSSFTGLRPSYEQYFGPGTRLTVT.

The V call is TRBV28, the J call TRBJ1-2; perhaps TRBD1 as D (5 bases). V was shortened by 5 bases and J by 4 bases, with 14 bases between the two germline ends. Germline values: CDR1 MDHEN, CDR2 SYDVKM. This CDR3 region has 14 residues. DNA of the CDR3: TGTGCCAGCAGTCCCAGCCAACAGGCCTATGGCTACACCTTC. Amino acid sequence: CASSPSQQAYGYTF.

The chain carries TRBV11-3 and TRBJ2-3; possibly TRBD2 for D (6 bases). With 5 bases removed from V and 4 bases from J, the gap between germline ends came to 10 bases. The germline gives CDR1 SGHNT, CDR2 YENEEA. This CDR3 is built from 13 residues. The CDR3 loop reads CASSLRLADTQYF. The CDR3 nucleotides read TGTGCCAGCAGCCTCCGACTAGCAGATACGCAGTATTTT.

Written as DNA, the CDR3 is TGTGCCAGCAGTGGAGAGCCGAACACTGAAGCTTTCTTT. Translating it yields CASSGEPNTEAFF. J is TRBJ1-1 and V is TRBV2, with D uncertain. The CDR3 loop spans 13 amino acids. Germline V CDR1 and CDR2: SNHLY, FYNNEI. Trimming stripped 4 bases from V and 1 base from J, with 7 bases between.

The genes are TRBV19 and TRBJ2-1; 14 bases line up with TRBD2. The V and J ends lost 5 bases and 9 bases, in that order; junction bases with no gene match: 9. Per germline, CDR1 LNHDA and CDR2 SQIVND (reference sequence). The CDR3 loop spans 16 amino acids. The CDR3, as DNA: TGTGCCAGTAGTTTCCCGGGACTAGCGGGAGCCAGTGAGCAGTTCTTC. It encodes CASSFPGLAGASEQFF.

The J gene is TRBJ2-1, the V gene TRBV27; 7 bases agree with TRBD2. The germline V gene has CDR1 MNHEY and CDR2 SMNVEV (reference sequence). The V segment lost 5 bases and the J segment 3 bases; nucleotides outside the gene matches: 13. This CDR3 spans 17 amino acids. In DNA form, the CDR3 reads TGTGCCAGCAGTCGCTTTGGGGGGGGAGTAGGCTACAATGAGCAGTTCTTC. This encodes CASSRFGGGVGYNEQFF.

The chain joins TRBV5-4 to TRBJ2-2; D remains unclear. V shed 1 base and J shed 4 bases, with 8 bases lying between them. Germline CDR1 is SGHNT and CDR2 is YYREEE (reference sequence). The CDR3 consists of 14 residues. This CDR3 is CASSLSPSTGELFF. Written as DNA, the CDR3 is TGTGCCAGCAGCTTGTCCCCCTCCACCGGGGAGCTGTTTTTT.